This is a list of T cell receptor beta chains from one sample in a study of human T cells and chemical hapten exposure. In TCRdb, the RACE reads were re-called with MiXCR into one record per CDR3 protein. The sample holds hundreds of thousands of distinct CDR3 sequences; about 6% are singletons and the top ten take around 6%. This material consisted of whole blood, taken in connection with sensitization to the hapten diphenylcyclopropenone (DPC). These receptors came from a young woman with alopecia areata. Some clones in this sample may be carry-over from other donors' samples. Both conserved end residues are part of each CDR3. D genes are given only for firm matches.

TRBV5-6	NA	CASSLSRTTSFQSSANTEAFF
TRBV29-1	NA	CSGVAGDGELFF
TRBV6-2/TRBV6-3	TRBD1	CASKGQVNTEAFF
TRBV14	NA	CASSPRGWDEQFF
TRBV7-8	NA	CASSLLRGGFQETQYF
TRBV9	NA	CASSVANAYEQYF
TRBV4-3	NA	CASSQDLGGHTEAFF
TRBV6-5	NA	CASSYRAEYSNQPQHF
TRBV3-1	NA	CASSQATGTENEQFF
TRBV20-1	NA	CSARDLGGNTIYF
TRBV29-1	TRBD2	CSREGPGSGANVLTF
TRBV12-5	TRBD2	CASGLTTWDRGETDTQYF
TRBV6-1	NA	CASSEAHRVIGEQYF
TRBV7-2	TRBD1	CASSFSPGQGDEKLFF
TRBV7-3	NA	CASSSIQGSEAFF
TRBV24-1	TRBD1	CATRGPGQGRLETEAFF
TRBV18	NA	CASSPLDTPSGNTIYF
TRBV28	NA	CASSPSPGGFGTEAFF
TRBV20-1	NA	CSARDITNTEAFF
TRBV4-2	NA	CASSQERGSVISGANVLTF
TRBV25-1	NA	CASSEYFSGSRYGYTF
TRBV7-2	NA	CASSFQGQNQPQHF
TRBV3-1	NA	CASSQPMEKLFF
TRBV28	TRBD1	CASSRPGQGASGNTIYF
TRBV20-1	TRBD1	CSARDRPPRGGHYGYTF
TRBV10-3	NA	CAISVAGHGGYF
TRBV7-2	NA	CASSSPRGVSPLHF
TRBV7-9	NA	CASRLAEPTQYF
TRBV6-1	NA	CASFRGLQTDTQYF
TRBV20-1	TRBD2	CSAEGLAGTNAYNEQFF
TRBV5-1	NA	CASSSTAGLNTGELFF
TRBV5-1	TRBD1	CASSEKQGTHFSGNTIYF
TRBV9	NA	CASSVGSSTDTQYF
TRBV24-1	TRBD1	CATSAPGQGWGTDTQYF
TRBV20-1	NA	CSARANQPQHF
TRBV14	NA	CASSQGTVDPLHTDMQYF
TRBV11-2	TRBD2	CASSQFGGGMNTGELFF
TRBV7-2	TRBD1	CASSQGTGLGNEQFF
TRBV6-2/TRBV6-3	NA	CASNPDTDTQYF
TRBV29-1	NA	CSVDGGDTQYF
TRBV4-3	TRBD1	CASSQDGTEDEQFF
TRBV7-2	TRBD2	CASSLGGLDLNEQFF
TRBV12-3/TRBV12-4	NA	CASSFGSTNSPLHF
TRBV6-2/TRBV6-3	TRBD2	CASSYLLAGVYEQYF
TRBV29-1	TRBD2	CSVIPGGKETQYF
TRBV11-2	TRBD2	CASSPAGIAGYNEQFF
TRBV6-5	NA	CASSYSRRDTEAFF
TRBV9	TRBD1	CASSVQGASSTDTQYF
TRBV7-9	TRBD2	CASSSHLRGLTDTQYF
TRBV5-1	NA	CASSHGKVNTEAFF
TRBV9	NA	CASSVGSGGVGEAFF
TRBV10-3	TRBD2	CAIRTSGGPSDTQYF
TRBV7-2	TRBD2	CASSFPLTSGGPSEQFF
TRBV20-1	NA	CSAMDRLSNQPQHF
TRBV5-5	NA	CASSFNNNEQFF
TRBV11-2	TRBD2	CASRTASGGATSLVPFF
TRBV7-3	TRBD2	CASSGTPGGEQYF
TRBV4-3	NA	CASSHTGYGNTIYF
TRBV7-2	TRBD2	CASTTQGLASDTQYF